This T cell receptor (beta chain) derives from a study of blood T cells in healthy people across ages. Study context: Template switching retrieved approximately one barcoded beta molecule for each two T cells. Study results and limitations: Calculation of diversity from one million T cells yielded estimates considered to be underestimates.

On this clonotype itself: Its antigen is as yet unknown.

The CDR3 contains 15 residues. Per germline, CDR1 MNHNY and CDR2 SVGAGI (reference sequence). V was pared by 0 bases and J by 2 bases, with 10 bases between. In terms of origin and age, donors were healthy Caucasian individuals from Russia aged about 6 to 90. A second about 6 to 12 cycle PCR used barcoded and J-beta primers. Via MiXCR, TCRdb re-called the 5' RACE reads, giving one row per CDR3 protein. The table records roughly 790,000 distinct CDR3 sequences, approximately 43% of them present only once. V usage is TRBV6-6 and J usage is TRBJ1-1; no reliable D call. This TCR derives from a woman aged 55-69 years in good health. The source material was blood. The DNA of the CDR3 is TGTGCCAGCAGTTACTCCGGCGAAACCAACACTGAAGCTTTCTTT. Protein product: CASSYSGETNTEAFF.